This TCR beta chain was retrieved from a study of OX40 agonist ivuxolimab in advanced cancers. Points on this clone: Its antigen is currently unknown.

This CDR3 region has 15 residues. Germline lookup yields CDR1 ENHRY and CDR2 SYGVKD. V was pared by 4 bases and J by 7 bases, with 17 bases between. The study's findings and limits: Compared with CD4+, CD8+ T cells on average had more expanded clones.

The data were produced by immunoSEQ multiplex PCR, yet TCRdb's version contains in-frame clones alone and is incomplete. Among about 100,000 clones listed, roughly 95% were seen once. The chain joins TRBV10-3 to TRBJ2-1; D is possibly TRBD2 (6 bases). The receptor comes from an adult with an advanced solid tumor such as melanoma, head and neck, liver or kidney cancer. Source: CD4+ or CD8+ T cells sorted from blood, taken in a trial of the OX40 agonist ivuxolimab. The CDR3 nucleotides are TGTGCCATCAGTGTAGAACAGGCTGGGGGGAATGAGCAGTTCTTC. This sequence encodes CAISVEQAGGNEQFF.